What follows are 20 T cell receptor beta chains derived from one specimen sequenced in a study of cytomegalovirus exposure and HLA in healthy donors. It was with 60 Vbeta and 13 Jbeta primers that the PCR ran. Generated by immunoSEQ multiplex PCR, the TCRdb table keeps only in-frame clones and is missing some. This sample has over 150,000 clones; about 78% occur once, and the top ten carry about 2.7%. Sequencing was done on a sample of PBMCs. These receptors all stem from a woman in her twenties or thirties in good health and CMV-seronegative.

V gene TRBV7-9 combines with J gene TRBJ2-1, with D possibly being TRBD1 (6 bases). CDR3 length: 16 amino acids. Trimming left V 3 bases short and J 4 bases short, with 16 bases between. CDR1 and CDR2 (germline): SEHNR, FQNEAQ (reference sequence). CDR3 DNA sequence: TGTGCCAGCAGCTTCCCCGTTCAGGGGCGATACAATGAGCAGTTCTTC. Translating gives CASSFPVQGRYNEQFF.

The chain has TRBV2 and TRBJ1-1, with 7 bases that match TRBD1. Per germline, CDR1 SNHLY and CDR2 FYNNEI. J was trimmed by 8 bases and V by 7 bases; bases with no gene match: 10. This CDR3 has 13 residues. The CDR3 reads CASTFGKQGEAFF. The CDR3 bases are TGTGCCAGCACCTTTGGGAAACAGGGGGAAGCTTTCTTT.

The chain has TRBV20-1 and TRBJ2-7; D is ambiguous. V lost 2 bases to trimming and J lost 5 bases, with 7 bases between them. This CDR3 spans 11 amino acids. Germline V gene data show CDR1 as DFQATT and CDR2 as SNEGSKA (reference sequence). CDR3 DNA sequence: TGCAGTGCTAGATACACCGACGAGCAGTACTTC. This encodes CSARYTDEQYF.

This chain connects TRBV9 to TRBJ2-1, with 8 positions matching TRBD2. In germline, CDR1 is SGDLS, CDR2 YYNGEE. With 0 bases clipped from V and 7 bases from J, the junction kept 0 bases outside the gene matches. The CDR3 runs 13 residues. CDR3 region: CASSVAGGNEQFF. Here the CDR3 DNA reads TGTGCCAGCAGCGTAGCGGGAGGGAATGAGCAGTTCTTC.

Only a few counts were recorded for this clone. The V gene is TRBV6-5, the J gene TRBJ1-1, with 8 bases that match TRBD1. Germline V lookup: CDR1 MNHEY, CDR2 SVGAGI. This CDR3 has 14 amino acids. The junction had 2 bases not matched to a gene; V was cut back by 5 bases and J by 0 bases. CDR3 in amino acids: CASSEQGVNTEAFF. CDR3 DNA sequence: TGTGCCAGCAGTGAACAGGGGGTGAACACTGAAGCTTTCTTT.

The chain employs TRBV29-1 and TRBJ2-7; D remains unclear. Per germline, CDR1 SQVTM and CDR2 ANQGSEA. This CDR3 comprises 13 residues. With 4 bases removed from V and 7 bases from J, the gap between germline ends came to 17 bases. CDR3 protein: CSVGSGGLREQYF. CDR3 DNA: TGCAGCGTTGGTTCGGGTGGTTTGAGGGAGCAGTACTTC.

As for this clone: A read error may produce the germline difference seen at one junction end. The V gene is TRBV7-9, the J gene TRBJ2-7, with 11 bases that match TRBD2. CDR1 is SEHNR, CDR2 FQNEAQ, per germline (reference sequence). This CDR3 contains 16 residues. In nucleotides, the CDR3 is TGTTCCAGCAGTCCAGGGACTAGCGGAGTCTCCTACGAGCAGTACTTC. Its protein is CSSSPGTSGVSYEQYF.

This clone was detected a few times. This chain connects TRBV18 to TRBJ2-1; 10 bases match TRBD1. V lost 1 base to trimming and J lost 12 bases; unmatched junction nucleotides: 12. CDR1 is KGHSH, CDR2 LQKENI, per germline. There are 16 residues in the CDR3. The CDR3 DNA reads TGTGCCAGCTCACCACTCGGGACAGGGGACCACTCTGCGCAGTTCTTC. Its translation: CASSPLGTGDHSAQFF. Full variable domain (remainder filled in from reference TRBV18 and TRBJ2-1): NAGVMQNPRHLVRRRGQEARLRCSPMKGHSHVYWYRQLPEEGLKFMVYLQKENIIDESGMPKERFSAEFPKEGPSILRIQQVVRGDSAAYFCASSPLGTGDHSAQFFGPGTRLTVL.

The chain combines TRBV6-4 with TRBJ2-2; 9 bases align to TRBD1. This CDR3 has 14 residues. J lost 7 bases, V lost 5 bases, and 5 bases had no gene match. CDR1 MRHNA and CDR2 SNTAGT come from the germline V gene. Here the CDR3 reads CASSRDRVGGELFF. The CDR3 coding sequence is TGTGCCAGCAGTAGGGACAGGGTCGGCGGGGAGCTGTTTTTT.

The rearrangement uses TRBV30 and TRBJ1-2; D is unclear. The CDR3 loop spans 13 amino acids. The germline gives CDR1 GTSNPN, CDR2 SVGIG (reference sequence). V dropped 8 bases and J dropped 4 bases, with 17 bases sitting between them. In nucleotides, the CDR3 is TGTGCCATAAACCGCGATACCTTCTATGGCTACACCTTC. It encodes CAINRDTFYGYTF.

The CDR3 region is CASSVQGEVGYTF. CDR3 in DNA: TGCGCCAGCAGCGTACAGGGGGAAGTTGGCTACACCTTC. The chain combines TRBV5-1 with TRBJ1-2, with TRBD1 identical over 8 bases. V lost 4 bases, J lost 7 bases, and 6 bases stayed unmatched. The CDR3 is 13 amino acids. Germline V gene data show CDR1 as SGHRS and CDR2 as YFSETQ.

Only one count was recorded for this clone. The chain couples TRBV9 to TRBJ2-1; weak D call: TRBD2 (7 bases). From germline, CDR1 is SGDLS and CDR2 YYNGEE. The CDR3 has 14 amino acids. V was shortened by 3 bases and J by 8 bases, with 15 bases between the two germline ends. CDR3 loop: CASSGPRGRDEQFF. The CDR3 DNA reads as TGTGCCAGCAGCGGGCCGAGGGGGAGGGATGAGCAGTTCTTC.

The chain uses TRBV5-1 and TRBJ2-7; weak D call: TRBD2 (6 bases). Per the germline V gene, CDR1 is SGHRS and CDR2 is YFSETQ. Trimming took 6 bases from V and 4 from J, leaving 17 bases between them. This CDR3 region has 14 residues. The CDR3 sequence: CASMAGLGGYEQYF. For the CDR3, the DNA is TGCGCCAGCATGGCGGGGCTAGGCGGATACGAGCAGTACTTC.

J is TRBJ2-1 and V is TRBV5-6; a weak D match, TRBD2 (6 bases). The CDR3 is made up of 15 amino acids. V lost 2 bases and J 9 bases, leaving 18 bases between the germline ends. Germline CDR1 reads SGHDT; CDR2 reads YYEEEE. The CDR3 DNA reads as TGTGCCAGCAGCTTTGTCGGGAGTCTTCCTGGTGAGCAGTTCTTC. Translating it yields CASSFVGSLPGEQFF.

The chain uses TRBV19 and TRBJ1-2, with D tentatively TRBD1 (6 bases). This CDR3 region has 15 residues. Germline V gene sequence: CDR1 LNHDA, CDR2 SQIVND (reference sequence). V dropped 0 bases and J dropped 0 bases, with 8 bases sitting between them. CDR3 region: CASSIETGTNYGYTF. Here the CDR3 DNA reads TGTGCCAGTAGTATAGAGACAGGAACTAACTATGGCTACACCTTC.

The chain has TRBV2 and TRBJ1-2; D unresolved. The CDR3 extends over 12 amino acids. V lost 8 bases and J lost 4, with 11 bases in between. Germline CDR1 is SNHLY and CDR2 is FYNNEI. CDR3 nucleotides: TGTGCCAGCGGAGTCGGGTCCTATGGCTACACCTTC. It translates to CASGVGSYGYTF.

V is TRBV9 and J is TRBJ2-1, with a possible D match to TRBD2 (6 bases). Trimming cost V 0 bases and J 2 bases, with 12 bases left between them. Germline CDR1 and CDR2: SGDLS and YYNGEE. This CDR3 is built from 16 residues. DNA of the CDR3: TGTGCCAGCAGCGTAGGAGGGCGGGGTCCCTACAATGAGCAGTTCTTC. Protein: CASSVGGRGPYNEQFF.

The chain combines TRBV9 with TRBJ1-1; 9 bases align to TRBD1. This CDR3 spans 17 amino acids. Germline V gives CDR1 SGDLS, CDR2 YYNGEE. Germline trimming cut 0 bases from V and 3 bases from J; bases unmatched to any gene: 9. The CDR3 DNA reads TGTGCCAGCAGCGTAGAATCGGACAGGGGCTTGTACACTGAAGCTTTCTTT. Translating gives CASSVESDRGLYTEAFF.

The chain is built from TRBV11-2 and TRBJ1-1; D call uncertain. This CDR3 has 12 amino acids. CDR1 is SGHAT, CDR2 FQNNGV, per germline. The V and J ends lost 0 bases and 10 bases respectively, with 9 bases between them. The DNA for the CDR3 is TGTGCCAGCAGCTTAGATGGTCGGGGAGCTTTCTTT. Translation: CASSLDGRGAFF.

DNA for the CDR3: TGTGCCAGCTCAGGACTCACATTTTACGAGCAGTACTTC. This translates into CASSGLTFYEQYF. The gene calls are TRBV18 and TRBJ2-7, with TRBD2 as a possible D gene (5 bases). Trimming took 5 bases from V and 4 from J, leaving 12 bases between them. The CDR3 covers 13 residues. CDR1 is KGHSH and CDR2 is LQKENI in the germline V gene.